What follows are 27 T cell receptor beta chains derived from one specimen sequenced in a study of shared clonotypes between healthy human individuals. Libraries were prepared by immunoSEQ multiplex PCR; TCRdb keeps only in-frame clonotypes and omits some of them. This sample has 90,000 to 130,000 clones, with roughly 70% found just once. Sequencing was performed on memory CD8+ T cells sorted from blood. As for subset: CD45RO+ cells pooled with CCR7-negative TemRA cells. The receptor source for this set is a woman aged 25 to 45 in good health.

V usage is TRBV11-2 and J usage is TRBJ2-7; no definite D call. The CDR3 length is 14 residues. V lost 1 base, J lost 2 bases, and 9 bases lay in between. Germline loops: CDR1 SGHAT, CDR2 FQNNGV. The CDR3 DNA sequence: TGTGCCAGCAGCTTAGCCCGGTCAGCCTACGAGCAGTACTTC. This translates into CASSLARSAYEQYF. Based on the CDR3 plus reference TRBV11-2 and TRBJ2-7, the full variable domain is EAGVAQSPRYKIIEKRQSVAFWCNPISGHATLYWYQQILGQGPKLLIQFQNNGVVDDSQLPKDRFSAERLKGVDSTLKIQPAKLEDSAVYLCASSLARSAYEQYFGPGTRLTVT.

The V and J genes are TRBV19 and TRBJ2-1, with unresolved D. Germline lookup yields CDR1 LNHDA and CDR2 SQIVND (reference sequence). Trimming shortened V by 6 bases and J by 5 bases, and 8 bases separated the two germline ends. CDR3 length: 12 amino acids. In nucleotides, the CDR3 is TGTGCCAGTAGCATTAGTCACAATGAGCAGTTCTTC. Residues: CASSISHNEQFF.

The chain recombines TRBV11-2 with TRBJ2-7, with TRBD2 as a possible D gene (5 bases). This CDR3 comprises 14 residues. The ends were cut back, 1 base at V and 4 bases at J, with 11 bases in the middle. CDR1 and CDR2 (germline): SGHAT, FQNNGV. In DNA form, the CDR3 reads TGTGCCAGCAGCTTAGGGTCGGGATATTACGAGCAGTACTTC. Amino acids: CASSLGSGYYEQYF.

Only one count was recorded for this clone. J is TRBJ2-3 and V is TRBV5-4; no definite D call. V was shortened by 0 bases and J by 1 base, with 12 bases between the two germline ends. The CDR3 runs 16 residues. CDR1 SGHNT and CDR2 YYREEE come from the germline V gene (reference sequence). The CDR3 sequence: CASSLVPGRGTDTQYF. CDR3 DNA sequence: TGTGCCAGCAGCTTGGTCCCTGGAAGGGGCACAGATACGCAGTATTTT.

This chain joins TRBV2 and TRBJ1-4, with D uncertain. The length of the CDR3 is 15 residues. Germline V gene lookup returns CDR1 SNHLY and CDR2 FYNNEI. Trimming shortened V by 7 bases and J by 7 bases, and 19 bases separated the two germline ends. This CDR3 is CASTREVASPEKLFF. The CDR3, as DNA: TGTGCCAGCACCCGAGAAGTGGCCTCTCCTGAAAAACTGTTTTTT.

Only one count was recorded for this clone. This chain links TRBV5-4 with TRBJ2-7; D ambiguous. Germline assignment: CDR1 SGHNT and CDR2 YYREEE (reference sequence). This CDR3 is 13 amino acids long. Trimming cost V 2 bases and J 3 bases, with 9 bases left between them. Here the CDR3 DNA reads TGTGCCAGCAGCTTAATGGGGAACTACGAGCAGTACTTC. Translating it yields CASSLMGNYEQYF.

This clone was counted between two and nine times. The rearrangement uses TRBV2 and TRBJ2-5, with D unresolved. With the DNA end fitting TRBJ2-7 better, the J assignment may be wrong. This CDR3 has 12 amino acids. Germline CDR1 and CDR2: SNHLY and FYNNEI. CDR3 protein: CASIKGTYEQYF. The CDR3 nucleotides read TGTGCCAGCATAAAGGGAACCTACGAGCAGTACTTC.

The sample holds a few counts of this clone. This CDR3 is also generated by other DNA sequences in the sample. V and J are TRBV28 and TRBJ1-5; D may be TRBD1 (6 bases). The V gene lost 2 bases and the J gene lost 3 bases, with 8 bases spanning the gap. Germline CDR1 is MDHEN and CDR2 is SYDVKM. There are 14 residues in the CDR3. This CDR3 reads CASSLQGNNQPQHF. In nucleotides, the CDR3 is TGTGCCAGCAGTTTACAGGGGAACAATCAGCCCCAGCATTTT.

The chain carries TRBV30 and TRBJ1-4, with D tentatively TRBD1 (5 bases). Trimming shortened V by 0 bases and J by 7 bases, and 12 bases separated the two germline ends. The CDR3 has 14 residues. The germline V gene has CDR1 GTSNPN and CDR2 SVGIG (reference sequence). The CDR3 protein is CAWSVGEGSEKLFF. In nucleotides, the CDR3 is TGTGCCTGGAGTGTAGGCGAGGGGAGTGAAAAACTGTTTTTT.

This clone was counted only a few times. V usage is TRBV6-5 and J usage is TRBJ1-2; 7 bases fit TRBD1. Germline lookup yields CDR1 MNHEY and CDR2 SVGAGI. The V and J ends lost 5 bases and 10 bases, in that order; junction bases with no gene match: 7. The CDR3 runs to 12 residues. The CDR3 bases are TGTGCCAGCAGTCAAGACAGGGCGGTCTACACCTTC. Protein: CASSQDRAVYTF.

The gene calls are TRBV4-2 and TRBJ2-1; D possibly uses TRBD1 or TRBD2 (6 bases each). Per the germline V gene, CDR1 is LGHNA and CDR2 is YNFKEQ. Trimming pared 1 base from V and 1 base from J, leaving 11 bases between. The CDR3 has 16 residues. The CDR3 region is CASSQGPGASYNEQFF. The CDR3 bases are TGTGCCAGCAGCCAAGGGCCGGGGGCGTCCTACAATGAGCAGTTCTTC.

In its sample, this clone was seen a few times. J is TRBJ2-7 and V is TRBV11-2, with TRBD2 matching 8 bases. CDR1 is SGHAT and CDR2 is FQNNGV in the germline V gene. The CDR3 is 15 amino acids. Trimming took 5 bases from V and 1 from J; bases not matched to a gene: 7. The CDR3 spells CASSHGGAGSYEQYF. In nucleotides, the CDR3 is TGTGCCAGCAGCCACGGGGGGGCTGGGTCCTACGAGCAGTACTTC.

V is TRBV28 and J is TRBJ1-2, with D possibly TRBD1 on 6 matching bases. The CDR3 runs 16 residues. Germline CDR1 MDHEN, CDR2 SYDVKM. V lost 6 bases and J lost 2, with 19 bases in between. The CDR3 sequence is CASRDSGTTRNYGYTF. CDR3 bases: TGTGCCAGCAGGGACAGTGGCACAACGCGGAACTATGGCTACACCTTC.

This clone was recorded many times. The CDR3 DNA is TGTGCCAGCAGTGAAGCGCATGGGAGAGGGGGCACTGAAGCTTTCTTT. It encodes CASSEAHGRGGTEAFF. The genes are TRBV6-1 and TRBJ1-1; a weak D match, TRBD1 (6 bases). V lost 0 bases and J 4 bases, leaving 15 bases between the germline ends. CDR3 size: 16 residues. The germline CDR1 and CDR2 sequences are MNHNS and SASEGT.

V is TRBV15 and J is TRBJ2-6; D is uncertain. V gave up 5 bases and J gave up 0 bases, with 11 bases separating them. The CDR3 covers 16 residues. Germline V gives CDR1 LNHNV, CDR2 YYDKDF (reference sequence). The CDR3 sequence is CATSVQRGSGANVLTF. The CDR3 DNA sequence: TGTGCCACCAGCGTACAACGTGGCTCTGGGGCCAACGTCCTGACTTTC. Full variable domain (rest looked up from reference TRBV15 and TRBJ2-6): DAMVIQNPRYQVTQFGKPVTLSCSQTLNHNVMYWYQQKSSQAPKLLFHYYDKDFNNEADTPDNFQSRRPNTSFCFLDIRSPGLGDTAMYLCATSVQRGSGANVLTFGAGSRLTVL.

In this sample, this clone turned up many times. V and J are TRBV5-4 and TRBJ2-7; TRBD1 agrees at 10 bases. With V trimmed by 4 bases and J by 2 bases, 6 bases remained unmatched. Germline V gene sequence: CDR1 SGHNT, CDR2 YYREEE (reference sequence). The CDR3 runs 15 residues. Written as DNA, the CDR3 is TGTGCCAGCAGCCAAGTCGGGACAGGGGCCTACGAGCAGTACTTC. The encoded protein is CASSQVGTGAYEQYF.

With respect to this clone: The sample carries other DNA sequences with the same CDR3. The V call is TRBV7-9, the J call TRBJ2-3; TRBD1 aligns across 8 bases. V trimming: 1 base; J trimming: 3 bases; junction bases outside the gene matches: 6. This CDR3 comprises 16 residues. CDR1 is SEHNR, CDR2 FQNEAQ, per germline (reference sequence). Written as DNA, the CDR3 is TGTGCCAGCAGCTTAGTTCAGGGGGCTGTTACAGATACGCAGTATTTT. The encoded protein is CASSLVQGAVTDTQYF.

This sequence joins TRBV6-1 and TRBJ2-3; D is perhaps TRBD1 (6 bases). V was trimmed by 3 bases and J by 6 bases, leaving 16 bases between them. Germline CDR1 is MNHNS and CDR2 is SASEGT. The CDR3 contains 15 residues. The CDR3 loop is CASSDSLQGADTQYF. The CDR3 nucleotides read TGTGCCAGCAGTGACTCTCTACAGGGAGCCGATACGCAGTATTTT.

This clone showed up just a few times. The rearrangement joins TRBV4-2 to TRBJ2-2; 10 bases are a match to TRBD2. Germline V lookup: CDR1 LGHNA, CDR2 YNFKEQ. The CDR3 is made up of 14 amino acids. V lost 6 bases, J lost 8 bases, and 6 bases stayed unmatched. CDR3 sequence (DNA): TGTGCCAGCAGGCTAGCGGGAGAGGGAGGGGAGCTGTTTTTT. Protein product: CASRLAGEGGELFF.

The CDR3 DNA reads TGTGCCAGCAGAGCCGGGACCCTGTACCGAGATACGCAGTATTTT. This encodes CASRAGTLYRDTQYF. This chain links TRBV27 with TRBJ2-3; D assignment may be TRBD1 or TRBD2 (5 bases each). This CDR3 has 15 amino acids. The germline gives CDR1 MNHEY, CDR2 SMNVEV (reference sequence). V was trimmed by 6 bases and J by 5 bases, leaving 18 bases between them.

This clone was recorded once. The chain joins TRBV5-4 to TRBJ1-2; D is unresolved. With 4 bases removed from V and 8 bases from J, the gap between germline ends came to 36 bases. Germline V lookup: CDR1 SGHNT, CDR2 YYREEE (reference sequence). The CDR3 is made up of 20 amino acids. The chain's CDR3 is CASSREEFVGPFPSLAGYTF. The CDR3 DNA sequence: TGTGCCAGCAGCCGGGAGGAGTTTGTGGGCCCCTTCCCATCATTGGCGGGCTACACCTTC.

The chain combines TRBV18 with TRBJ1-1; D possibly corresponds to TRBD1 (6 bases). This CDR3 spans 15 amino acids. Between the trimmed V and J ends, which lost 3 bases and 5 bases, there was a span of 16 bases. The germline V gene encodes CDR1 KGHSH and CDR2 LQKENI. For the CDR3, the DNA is TGTGCCAGCTCACCCCCGAGGGGGATGACGACTGAAGCTTTCTTT. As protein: CASSPPRGMTTEAFF.

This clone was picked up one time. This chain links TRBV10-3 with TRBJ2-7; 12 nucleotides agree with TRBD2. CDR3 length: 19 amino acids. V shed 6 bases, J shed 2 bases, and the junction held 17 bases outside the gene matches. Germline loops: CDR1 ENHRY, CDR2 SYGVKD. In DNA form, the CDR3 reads TGTGCCATCAGCGCTCCCCCGACTAGCGGGAGCAAAACTACCTACGAGCAGTACTTC. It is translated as CAISAPPTSGSKTTYEQYF.

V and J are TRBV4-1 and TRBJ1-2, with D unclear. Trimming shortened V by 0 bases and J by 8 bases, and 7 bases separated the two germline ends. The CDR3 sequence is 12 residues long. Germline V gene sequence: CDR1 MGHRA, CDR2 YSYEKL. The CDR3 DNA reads TGCGCCAGCAGCCAAGATCTTGTAGGCTACACCTTC. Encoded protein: CASSQDLVGYTF.

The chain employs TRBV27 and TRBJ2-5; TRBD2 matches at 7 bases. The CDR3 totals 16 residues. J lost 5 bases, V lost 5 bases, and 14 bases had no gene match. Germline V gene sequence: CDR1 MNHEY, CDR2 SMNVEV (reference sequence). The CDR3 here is CASSPRWSGKRETQYF. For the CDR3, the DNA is TGTGCCAGCAGTCCCCGTTGGAGCGGGAAGAGGGAGACCCAGTACTTC.

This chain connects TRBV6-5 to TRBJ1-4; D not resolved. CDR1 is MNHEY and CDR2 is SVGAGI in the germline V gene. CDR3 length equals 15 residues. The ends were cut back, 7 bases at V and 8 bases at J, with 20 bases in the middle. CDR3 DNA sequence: TGTGCCAGCACCCCGCGGGTAGCCCCCGGGGAAAAACTGTTTTTT. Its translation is CASTPRVAPGEKLFF.

The CDR3 here is CASSVWGAYNEQFF. As DNA, the CDR3 is TGTGCCAGTAGTGTCTGGGGAGCCTACAATGAGCAGTTCTTC. This chain connects TRBV19 to TRBJ2-1, with D maybe TRBD2 (5 bases). This CDR3 region has 14 residues. CDR1 and CDR2 (germline): LNHDA, SQIVND (reference sequence). The V gene lost 5 bases and the J gene lost 2 bases, with 10 bases spanning the gap.